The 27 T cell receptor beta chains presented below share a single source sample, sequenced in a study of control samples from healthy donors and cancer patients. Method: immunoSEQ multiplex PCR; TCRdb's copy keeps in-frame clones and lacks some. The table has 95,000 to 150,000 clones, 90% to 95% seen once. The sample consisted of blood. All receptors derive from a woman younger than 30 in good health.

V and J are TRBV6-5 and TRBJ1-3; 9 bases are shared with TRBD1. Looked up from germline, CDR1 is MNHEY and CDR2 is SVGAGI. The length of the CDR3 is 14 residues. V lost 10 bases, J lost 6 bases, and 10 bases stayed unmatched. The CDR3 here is CATRRRTGENTIYF. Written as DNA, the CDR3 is TGTGCCACCAGACGAAGGACAGGGGAAAACACCATATATTTT.

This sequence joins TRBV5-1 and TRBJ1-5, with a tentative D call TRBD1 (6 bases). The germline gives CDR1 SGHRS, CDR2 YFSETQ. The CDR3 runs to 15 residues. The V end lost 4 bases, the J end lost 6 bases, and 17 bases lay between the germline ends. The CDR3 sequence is CASSPQGQGGQPQHF. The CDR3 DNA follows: TGCGCCAGCAGCCCCCAGGGGCAGGGAGGTCAGCCCCAGCATTTT.

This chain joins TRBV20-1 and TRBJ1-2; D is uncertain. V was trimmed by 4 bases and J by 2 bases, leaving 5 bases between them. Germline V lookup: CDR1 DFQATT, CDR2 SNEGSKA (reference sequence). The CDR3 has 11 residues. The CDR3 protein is CSATVNYGYTF. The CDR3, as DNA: TGCAGTGCTACAGTAAACTATGGCTACACCTTC.

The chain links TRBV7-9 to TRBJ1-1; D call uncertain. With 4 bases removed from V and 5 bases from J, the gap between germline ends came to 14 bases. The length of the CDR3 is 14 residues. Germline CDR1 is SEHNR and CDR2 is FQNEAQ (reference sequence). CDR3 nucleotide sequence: TGTGCCAGCAGCTCCGCCGGAGGACTAACTGAAGCTTTCTTT. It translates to CASSSAGGLTEAFF.

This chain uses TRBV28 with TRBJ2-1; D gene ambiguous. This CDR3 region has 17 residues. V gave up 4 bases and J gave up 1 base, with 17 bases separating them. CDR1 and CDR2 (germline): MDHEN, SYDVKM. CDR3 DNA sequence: TGTGCCAGCAGTTCGGGTAGCCATATGGGGTCCTACAATGAGCAGTTCTTC. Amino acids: CASSSGSHMGSYNEQFF.

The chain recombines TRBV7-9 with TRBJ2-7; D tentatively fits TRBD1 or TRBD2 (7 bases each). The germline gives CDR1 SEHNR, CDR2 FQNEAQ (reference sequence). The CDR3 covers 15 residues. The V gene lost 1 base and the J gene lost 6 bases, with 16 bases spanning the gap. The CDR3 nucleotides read TGTGCCAGCAGCTTAGTCCCCACAGGGGAGGGCGAGCAGTACTTC. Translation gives CASSLVPTGEGEQYF.

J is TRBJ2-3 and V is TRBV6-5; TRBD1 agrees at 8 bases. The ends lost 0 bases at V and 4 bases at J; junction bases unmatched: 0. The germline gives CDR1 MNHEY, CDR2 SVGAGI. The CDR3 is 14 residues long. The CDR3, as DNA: TGTGCCAGCAGTTACTCGACAGGGGCAGATACGCAGTATTTT. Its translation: CASSYSTGADTQYF.

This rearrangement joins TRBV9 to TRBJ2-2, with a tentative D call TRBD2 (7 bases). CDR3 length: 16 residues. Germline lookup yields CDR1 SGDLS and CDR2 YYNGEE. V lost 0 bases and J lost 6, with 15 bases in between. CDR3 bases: TGTGCCAGCAGCGTAGAGGCGGGGGCGATCGCCGGGGAGCTGTTTTTT. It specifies CASSVEAGAIAGELFF.

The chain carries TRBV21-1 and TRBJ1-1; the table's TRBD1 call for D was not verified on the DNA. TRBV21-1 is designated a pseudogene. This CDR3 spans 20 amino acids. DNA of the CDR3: TGTGCCAGCACCCGATGCCGACAAGAGGTTTGGGACAATAGGAACACTGAAGCTTTCTTT. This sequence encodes CASTRCRQEVWDNRNTEAFF.

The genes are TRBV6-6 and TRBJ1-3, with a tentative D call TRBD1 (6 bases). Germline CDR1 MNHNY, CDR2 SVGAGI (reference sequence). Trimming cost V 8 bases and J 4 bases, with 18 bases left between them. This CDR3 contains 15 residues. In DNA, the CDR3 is TGTGCCAGCTTGGGAGTGTACAGGGACGGAAACACCATATATTTT. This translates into CASLGVYRDGNTIYF.

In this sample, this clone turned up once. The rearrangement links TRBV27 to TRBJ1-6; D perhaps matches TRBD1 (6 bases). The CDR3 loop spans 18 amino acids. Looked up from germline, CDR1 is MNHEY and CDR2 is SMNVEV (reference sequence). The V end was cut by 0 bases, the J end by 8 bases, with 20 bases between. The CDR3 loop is CASSLSAREGGFDSPLHF. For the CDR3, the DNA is TGTGCCAGCAGTTTATCGGCCCGAGAGGGGGGGTTTGATTCACCCCTCCACTTT.

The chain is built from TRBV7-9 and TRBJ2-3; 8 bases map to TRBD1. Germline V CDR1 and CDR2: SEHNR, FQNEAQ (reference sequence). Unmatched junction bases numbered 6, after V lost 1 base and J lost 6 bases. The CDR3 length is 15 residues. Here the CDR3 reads CASSLGTGRRDTQYF. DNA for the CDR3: TGTGCCAGCAGCTTAGGGACAGGGAGAAGGGATACGCAGTATTTT.

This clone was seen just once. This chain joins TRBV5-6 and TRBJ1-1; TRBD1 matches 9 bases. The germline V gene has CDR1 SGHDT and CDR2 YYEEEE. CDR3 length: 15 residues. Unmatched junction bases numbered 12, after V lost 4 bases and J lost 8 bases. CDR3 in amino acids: CASSPTGGGVGEAFF. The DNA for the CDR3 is TGTGCCAGCAGCCCGACAGGGGGGGGTGTTGGAGAAGCTTTCTTT.

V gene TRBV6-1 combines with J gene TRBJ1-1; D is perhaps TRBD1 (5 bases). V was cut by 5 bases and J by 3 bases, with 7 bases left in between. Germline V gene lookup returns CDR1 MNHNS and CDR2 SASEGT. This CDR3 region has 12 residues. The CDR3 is CASSLGDTEAFF. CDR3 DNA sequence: TGTGCCAGCAGTTTGGGGGACACTGAAGCTTTCTTT.

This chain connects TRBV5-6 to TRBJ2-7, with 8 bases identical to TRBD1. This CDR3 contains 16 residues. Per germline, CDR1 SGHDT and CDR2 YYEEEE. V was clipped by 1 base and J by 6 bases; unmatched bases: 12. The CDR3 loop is CASSLYGLTGVGEQYF. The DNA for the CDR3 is TGTGCCAGCAGCTTGTATGGGCTGACAGGGGTAGGCGAGCAGTACTTC. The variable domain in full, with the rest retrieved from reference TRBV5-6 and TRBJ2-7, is DAGVTQSPTHLIKTRGQQVTLRCSPKSGHDTVSWYQQALGQGPQFIFQYYEEEERQRGNFPDRFSGHQFPNYSSELNVNALLLGDSALYLCASSLYGLTGVGEQYFGPGTRLTVT.

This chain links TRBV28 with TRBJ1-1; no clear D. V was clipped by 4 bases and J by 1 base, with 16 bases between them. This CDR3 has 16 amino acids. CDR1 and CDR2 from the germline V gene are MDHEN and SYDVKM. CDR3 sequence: CASSSPSARANTEAFF. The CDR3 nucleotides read TGTGCCAGCAGTTCCCCTTCCGCAAGGGCGAACACTGAAGCTTTCTTT.

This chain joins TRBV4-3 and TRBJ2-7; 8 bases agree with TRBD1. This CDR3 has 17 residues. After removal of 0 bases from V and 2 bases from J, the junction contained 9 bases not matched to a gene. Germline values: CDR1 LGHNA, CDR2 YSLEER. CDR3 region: CASSQDNPTGGPYEQYF. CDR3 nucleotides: TGCGCCAGCAGCCAAGATAACCCCACAGGGGGGCCCTACGAGCAGTACTTC.

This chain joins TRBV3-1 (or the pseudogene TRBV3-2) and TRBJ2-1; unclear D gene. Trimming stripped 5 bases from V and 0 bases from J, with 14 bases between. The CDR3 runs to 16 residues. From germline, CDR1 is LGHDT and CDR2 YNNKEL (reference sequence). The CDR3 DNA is TGTGCCAGCAGCTCACCCTCTCGGCTCTCCTACAATGAGCAGTTCTTC. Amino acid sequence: CASSSPSRLSYNEQFF.

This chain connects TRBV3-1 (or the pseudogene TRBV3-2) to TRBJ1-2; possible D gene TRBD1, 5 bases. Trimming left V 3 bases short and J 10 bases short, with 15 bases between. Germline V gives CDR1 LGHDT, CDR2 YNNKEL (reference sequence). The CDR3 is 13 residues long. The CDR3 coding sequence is TGTGCCAGCAGCCACCAGGGCAATAATGACTACACCTTC. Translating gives CASSHQGNNDYTF.

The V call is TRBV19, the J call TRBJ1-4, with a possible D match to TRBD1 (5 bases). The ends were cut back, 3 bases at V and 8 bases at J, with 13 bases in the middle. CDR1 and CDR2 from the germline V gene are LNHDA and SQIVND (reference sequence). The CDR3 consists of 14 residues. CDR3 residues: CASSIFEGREKLFF. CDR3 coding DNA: TGTGCCAGTAGTATTTTTGAGGGGCGCGAAAAACTGTTTTTT.

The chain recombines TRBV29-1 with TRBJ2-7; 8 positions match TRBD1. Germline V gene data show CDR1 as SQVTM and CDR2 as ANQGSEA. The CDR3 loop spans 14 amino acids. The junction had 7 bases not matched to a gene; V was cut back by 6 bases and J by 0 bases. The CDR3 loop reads CSVSRQGASYEQYF. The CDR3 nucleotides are TGCAGCGTGTCACGGCAGGGGGCCTCCTACGAGCAGTACTTC.

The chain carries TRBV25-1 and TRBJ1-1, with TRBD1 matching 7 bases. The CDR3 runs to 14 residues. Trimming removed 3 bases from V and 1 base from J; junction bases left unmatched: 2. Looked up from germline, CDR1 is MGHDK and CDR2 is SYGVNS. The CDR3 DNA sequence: TGTGCCAGCAGTGAGGGACAGCCGAACACTGAAGCTTTCTTT. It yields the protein CASSEGQPNTEAFF.

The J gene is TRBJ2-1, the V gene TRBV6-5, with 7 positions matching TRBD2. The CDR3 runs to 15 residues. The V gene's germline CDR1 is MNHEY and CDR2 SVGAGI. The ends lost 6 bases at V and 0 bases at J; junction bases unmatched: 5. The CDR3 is CASSQGGNSYNEQFF. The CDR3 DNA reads TGTGCCAGCAGCCAGGGAGGGAACTCCTACAATGAGCAGTTCTTC.

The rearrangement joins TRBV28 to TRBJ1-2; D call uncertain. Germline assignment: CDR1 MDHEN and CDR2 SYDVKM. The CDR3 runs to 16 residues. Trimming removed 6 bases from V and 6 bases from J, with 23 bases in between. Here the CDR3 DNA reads TGTGCCAGCAGGTTCTCCGGACTTTCTACAGAGAATGGCTACACCTTC. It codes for CASRFSGLSTENGYTF.

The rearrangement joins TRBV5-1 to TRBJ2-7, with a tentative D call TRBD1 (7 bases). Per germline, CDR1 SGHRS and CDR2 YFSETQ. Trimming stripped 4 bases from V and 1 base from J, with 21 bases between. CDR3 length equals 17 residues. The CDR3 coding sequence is TGCGCCAGCAGCGGAGGGACAGCTTTCTTAGGGTCCTACGAGCAGTACTTC. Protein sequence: CASSGGTAFLGSYEQYF.

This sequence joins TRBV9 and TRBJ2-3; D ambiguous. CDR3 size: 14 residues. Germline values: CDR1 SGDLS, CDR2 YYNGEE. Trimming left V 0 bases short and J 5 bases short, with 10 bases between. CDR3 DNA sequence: TGTGCCAGCAGCGTAGTCCCTTACCAAGATACGCAGTATTTT. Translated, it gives CASSVVPYQDTQYF.

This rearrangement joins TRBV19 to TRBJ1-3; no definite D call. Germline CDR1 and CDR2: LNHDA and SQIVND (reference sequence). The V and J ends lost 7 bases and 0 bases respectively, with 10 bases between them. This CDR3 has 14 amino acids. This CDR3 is CASTRDHSGNTIYF. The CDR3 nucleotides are TGTGCCAGTACTAGGGATCACTCTGGAAACACCATATATTTT.